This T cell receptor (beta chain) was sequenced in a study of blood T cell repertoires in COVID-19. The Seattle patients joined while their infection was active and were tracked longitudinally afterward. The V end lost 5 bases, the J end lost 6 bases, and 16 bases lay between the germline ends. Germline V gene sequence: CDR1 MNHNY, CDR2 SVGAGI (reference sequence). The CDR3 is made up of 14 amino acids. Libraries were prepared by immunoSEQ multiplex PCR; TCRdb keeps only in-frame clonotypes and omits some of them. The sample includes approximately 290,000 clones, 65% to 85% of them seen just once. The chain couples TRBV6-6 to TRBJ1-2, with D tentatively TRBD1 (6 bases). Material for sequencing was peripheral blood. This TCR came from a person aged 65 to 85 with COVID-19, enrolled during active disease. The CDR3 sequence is CASSPGVFDNGYTF. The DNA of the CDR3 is TGTGCCAGCAGTCCAGGGGTATTTGATAATGGCTACACCTTC.